The clone carrying this T cell receptor beta chain was seen a handful of times. No antigen is known for it. Each CDR3 protein gets one entry after TCRdb re-called the RT-PCR reads with MiXCR. The sample holds about 650,000 distinct CDR3 sequences, more than 15% seen once. The CDR3 covers 16 residues. Germline V gene data show CDR1 as SGHRS and CDR2 as YFSETQ. V was shortened by 4 bases and J by 3 bases, with 19 bases between the two germline ends. This sample was included in a study of response to subunit inactivated influenza vaccine. Points from the study as a whole: T cells newly recruited by each seasonal influenza vaccination are few, the authors suggested.

Sequences were derived from PBMCs from blood, sampled approximately 12 days after vaccination. This chain uses TRBV5-1 with TRBJ1-2; TRBD1 is a possible D gene (6 bases). The sequence was collected from a man in his fifties who received an inactivated influenza vaccine. The DNA for the CDR3 is TGCGCCAGCAGCCCAGGACCGGACAGCCCCTACTATGGCTACACCTTC. Its protein is CASSPGPDSPYYGYTF. Full variable domain (outside the CDR3, taken from reference TRBV5-1 and TRBJ1-2): KAGVTQTPRYLIKTRGQQVTLSCSPISGHRSVSWYQQTPGQGLQFLFEYFSETQRNKGNFPGRFSGRQFSNSRSEMNVSTLELGDSALYLCASSPGPDSPYYGYTFGSGTRLTVV.